This T cell receptor (beta chain) was documented in a study of CD8 T cells in Susac syndrome. Germline V CDR1 and CDR2: SGHVS, FNYEAQ. The CDR3 extends over 13 amino acids. The V segment lost 1 base and the J segment 9 bases; nucleotides outside the gene matches: 3. Random hexamers were used to reverse transcribe the RNA input (roughly 0.5 to 1 ug). The immunoSEQ assay covered 54 Vbeta and 13 Jbeta segments for CDR3. TCRdb used MiXCR to reprocess the immunoSEQ multiplex PCR reads, holding one entry per CDR3 protein. This sample has about 290,000 distinct CDR3 sequences; around 91% occur once, and the top ten carry approximately 0.2%.

The sequenced material came from CD8+ T cells from PBMCs. The chain uses TRBV7-6 and TRBJ2-1, with 7 bases lining up with TRBD1. The clonotype originates from a human donor with multiple sclerosis. The CDR3: CASSLEQGSEQFF. The CDR3 nucleotides read TGTGCCAGCAGCTTAGAACAGGGGAGTGAGCAGTTCTTC.